This T cell receptor beta chain was identified in a study of T-cell reconstitution after alpha-beta-depleted transplantation in children. Study observations and caveats: Approximately two months post-transplant, alpha-beta T cells reportedly originated from several hundred expanded graft clones.

Remarks on this clonotype: The antigen remains undetermined.

TCRbeta library preparation incorporated unique molecular identifiers. One entry per CDR3 protein, called by TCRdb with MiXCR from the PCR reads. Of 700,000 to 950,000 distinct CDR3 sequences in the sample, 15% to 20% were seen once. The ends lost 4 bases at V and 1 base at J; junction bases unmatched: 7. Germline V gives CDR1 SGHAT, CDR2 FQNNGV. The CDR3 extends over 16 amino acids. V is TRBV11-2 and J is TRBJ2-3; TRBD1 matches 8 bases. This TCR came from a male patient under 18 who had a stem cell transplant for acute lymphoblastic leukemia, so the T cells may come from the graft donor. Sequenced material: PBMCs, mostly from graft donor cells, taken 360 days after TCRalphabeta/CD19-depleted stem cell transplant. CDR3 sequence reads: CASSYTGGRGTDTQYF. CDR3 nucleotides: TGTGCCAGCAGCTACACAGGGGGTCGGGGCACAGATACGCAGTATTTT.